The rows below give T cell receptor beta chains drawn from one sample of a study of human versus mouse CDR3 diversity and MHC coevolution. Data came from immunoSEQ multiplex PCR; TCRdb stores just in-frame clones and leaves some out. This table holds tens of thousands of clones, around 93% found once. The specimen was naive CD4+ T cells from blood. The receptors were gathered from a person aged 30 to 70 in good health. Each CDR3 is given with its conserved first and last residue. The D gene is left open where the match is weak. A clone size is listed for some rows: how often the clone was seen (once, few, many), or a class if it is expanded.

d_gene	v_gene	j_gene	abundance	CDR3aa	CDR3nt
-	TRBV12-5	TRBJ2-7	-	CASGSLTSRQYF	TGTGCTAGTGGTTCGCTCACGAGTAGGCAGTACTTC
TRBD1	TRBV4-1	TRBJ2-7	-	CASSQDTIPGQGSYEQYF	TGCGCCAGCAGCCAAGATACAATACCGGGACAGGGTTCCTACGAGCAGTACTTC
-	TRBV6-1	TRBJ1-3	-	CASSEVAASGNTIYF	TGTGCCAGCAGTGAAGTGGCCGCCTCTGGAAACACCATATATTTT
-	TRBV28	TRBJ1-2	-	CASSLLGTLKGYYGYTF	TGTGCCAGCAGTTTATTAGGGACACTTAAAGGGTACTATGGCTACACCTTC
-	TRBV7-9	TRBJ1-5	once	CASSLGGIGQPQHF	TGTGCCAGCAGCTTAGGAGGCATAGGTCAGCCCCAGCATTTT
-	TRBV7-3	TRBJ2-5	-	CASSLTGAGGPQYF	TGTGCCAGCAGCTTAACGGGCGCCGGAGGGCCCCAGTACTTC
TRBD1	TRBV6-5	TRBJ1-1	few	CASSYQDRGRTEAFF	TGTGCCAGCAGTTACCAGGACAGGGGAAGAACTGAAGCTTTCTTT
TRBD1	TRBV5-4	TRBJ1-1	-	CASTIDTPGQGIAEAFF	TGTGCCAGCACCATTGACACACCGGGACAGGGGATAGCTGAAGCTTTCTTT
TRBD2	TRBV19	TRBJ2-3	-	CASSIEVARRGAPSTDTQYF	TGTGCCAGTAGTATAGAGGTAGCGCGGCGGGGGGCACCCAGCACAGATACGCAGTATTTT
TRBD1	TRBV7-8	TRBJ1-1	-	CASSFSHSGQGVEAFF	TGTGCCAGCAGCTTCAGCCACTCAGGACAGGGTGTTGAAGCTTTCTTT
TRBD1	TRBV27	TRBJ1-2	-	CASSFSRGSYGYTF	TGTGCCAGCAGTTTCAGCAGGGGGAGCTATGGCTACACCTTC
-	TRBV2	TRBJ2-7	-	CASMGDTISYEQYF	TGTGCCAGCATGGGGGACACGATCTCCTACGAGCAGTACTTC
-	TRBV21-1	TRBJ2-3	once	CASSKYTDTQYF	TGTGCCAGCAGCAAATATACAGATACGCAGTATTTT
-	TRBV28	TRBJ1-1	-	CASSSQRWNTEAFF	TGTGCCAGCAGTTCCCAACGGTGGAACACTGAAGCTTTCTTT
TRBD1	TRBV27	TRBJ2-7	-	CASSLPGQGAHEQYF	TGTGCCAGCAGTTTACCGGGACAGGGGGCTCACGAGCAGTACTTC
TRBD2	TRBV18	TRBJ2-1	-	CASSPAAGGVYNEQFF	TGTGCCAGCTCACCGGCAGCGGGGGGCGTCTACAATGAGCAGTTCTTC
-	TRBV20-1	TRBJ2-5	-	CSASNSETQYF	TGCAGTGCTAGTAACTCAGAGACCCAGTACTTC
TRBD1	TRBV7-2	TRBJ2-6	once	CASSYQPGQDGSGANVLTF	TGTGCCAGCAGCTACCAGCCGGGACAGGATGGTTCTGGGGCCAACGTCCTGACTTTC
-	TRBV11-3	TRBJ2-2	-	CASRRSLTGELFF	TGTGCCAGTAGAAGGAGTCTCACCGGGGAGCTGTTTTTT
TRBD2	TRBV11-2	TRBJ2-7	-	CASTRGSGGPYEQYF	TGTGCCAGCACCCGGGGGAGCGGGGGGCCGTACGAGCAGTACTTC
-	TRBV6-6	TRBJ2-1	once	CASSTGLHYNEQFF	TGTGCCAGCAGCACGGGACTCCACTACAATGAGCAGTTCTTC
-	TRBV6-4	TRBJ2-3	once	CASPEGVPGRQYF	TGTGCCAGCCCAGAGGGGGTACCCGGGCGGCAGTATTTT
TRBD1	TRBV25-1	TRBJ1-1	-	CASSGTGRNTEAFF	TGTGCCAGCAGCGGGACAGGGCGGAACACTGAAGCTTTCTTT
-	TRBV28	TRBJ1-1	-	CASSLLRTGSTEAFF	TGTGCCAGCAGTTTGCTTCGTACAGGGTCCACTGAAGCTTTCTTT
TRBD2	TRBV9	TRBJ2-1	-	CASSVGGLARPYNEQFF	TGTGCCAGCAGCGTAGGAGGACTAGCCAGACCCTACAATGAGCAGTTCTTC
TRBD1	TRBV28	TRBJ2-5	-	CASSPGQQETQYF	TGTGCCAGCAGCCCGGGACAGCAAGAGACCCAGTACTTC
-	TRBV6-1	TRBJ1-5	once	CASRGLRDNNQPQHF	TGTGCCAGCAGAGGTCTCCGGGACAACAATCAGCCCCAGCATTTT
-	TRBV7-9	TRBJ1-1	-	CASGGAVSTEAFF	TGTGCCAGCGGGGGGGCGGTCAGCACTGAGGCTTTCTTT
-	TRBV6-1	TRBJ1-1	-	CASSEKGGGPEAFF	TGTGCCAGCAGTGAAAAGGGGGGGGGCCCTGAAGCTTTCTTT
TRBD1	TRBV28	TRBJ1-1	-	CASSQDRGQTEAFF	TGTGCCAGCAGCCAAGACAGGGGGCAAACTGAAGCTTTCTTT
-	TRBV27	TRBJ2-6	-	CASSSGLRHSGANVLTF	TGTGCCAGCAGTTCGGGACTCCGACACTCTGGGGCCAACGTCCTGACTTTC
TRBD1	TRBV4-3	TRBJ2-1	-	CASSHAIRDRVTNEQFF	TGCGCCAGCAGCCACGCTATAAGGGACAGGGTTACCAATGAGCAGTTCTTC
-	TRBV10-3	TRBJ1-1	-	CAVLQGVGTEAFF	TGTGCCGTACTCCAAGGGGTGGGCACTGAAGCTTTCTTT
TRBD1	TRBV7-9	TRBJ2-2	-	CASSTDPGQGLRITGELFF	TGTGCCAGCAGCACCGACCCGGGACAGGGCCTTCGTATCACCGGGGAGCTGTTTTTT
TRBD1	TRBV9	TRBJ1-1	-	CASSAHRGNTEAFF	TGTGCCAGCAGCGCACACAGGGGGAACACTGAAGCTTTCTTT
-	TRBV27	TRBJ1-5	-	CASSLSWAQGNQPQHF	TGTGCCAGCAGTTTATCGTGGGCACAGGGCAATCAGCCCCAGCATTTT
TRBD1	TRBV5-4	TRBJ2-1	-	CASSLPGTGTNEQFF	TGTGCCAGCAGCTTACCCGGGACAGGAACCAATGAGCAGTTCTTC
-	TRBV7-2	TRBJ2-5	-	CASSNNRAKETQYF	TGTGCCAGCAGCAACAACAGGGCGAAAGAGACCCAGTACTTC
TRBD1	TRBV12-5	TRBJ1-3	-	CASGLETGATIYF	TGTGCTAGTGGTTTGGAGACAGGGGCTACCATATATTTT
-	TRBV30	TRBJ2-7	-	CAWSPPTGEQYF	TGTGCCTGGAGCCCACCCACGGGCGAGCAGTACTTC